These 13 T cell receptor beta chains came from one sample sequenced in a study of blood T cell repertoires in COVID-19. Produced via immunoSEQ multiplex PCR; TCRdb's table is partial and in-frame only. The sample contains some 51,000 clones, less than 95% of which appear only once. Sequences were obtained from peripheral blood. Receptors were obtained from a man aged 45-60 years with acute or convalescent COVID-19.

The chain has TRBV27 and TRBJ1-1, with a weak D call TRBD1 (5 bases). Germline CDR1 and CDR2: MNHEY and SMNVEV (reference sequence). The CDR3 covers 13 residues. The V end was cut by 3 bases, the J end by 1 base, with 6 bases between. The CDR3 reads CASSFQGNTEAFF. The CDR3 nucleotides are TGTGCCAGCAGTTTTCAGGGGAACACTGAAGCTTTCTTT.

The chain uses TRBV7-2 and TRBJ2-1; TRBD1 aligns across 7 bases. In germline, CDR1 is SGHTA, CDR2 FQGNSA. Losses at the gene ends were 5 bases for V and 1 base for J; bases not matched to a gene: 5. This CDR3 is built from 15 residues. CDR3: CASSRDSPSYNEQFF. The CDR3 DNA sequence: TGTGCCAGCAGCCGGGACAGCCCATCCTACAATGAGCAGTTCTTC.

This clone was detected only a few times. The genes are TRBV7-9 and TRBJ1-3, with 11 bases fitting TRBD1. The CDR3 sequence is 16 residues long. V shed 6 bases, J shed 4 bases, and the junction held 8 bases outside the gene matches. CDR1 and CDR2 (germline): SEHNR, FQNEAQ (reference sequence). The CDR3 DNA follows: TGTGCCAGCAGATTTGGACAGGGGGCGTCGGGAAACACCATATATTTT. Protein: CASRFGQGASGNTIYF.

The genes are TRBV19 and TRBJ1-1, with a tentative D call TRBD1 (5 bases). Looked up from germline, CDR1 is LNHDA and CDR2 is SQIVND (reference sequence). The V and J ends lost 10 bases and 3 bases respectively, with 18 bases between them. This CDR3 region has 14 residues. The CDR3 loop is CATTRGPLYTEAFF. The CDR3 DNA follows: TGTGCCACCACGCGGGGACCATTATACACTGAAGCTTTCTTT.

This sequence joins TRBV2 and TRBJ2-7; a weak D match, TRBD1 (6 bases). Trimming left V 5 bases short and J 6 bases short, with 11 bases between. Germline V gene data show CDR1 as SNHLY and CDR2 as FYNNEI. The CDR3 contains 12 residues. This CDR3 is CASSLRDIEQYF. The CDR3 nucleotides read TGTGCCAGCAGTCTCCGGGACATCGAGCAGTACTTC.

The chain combines TRBV28 with TRBJ1-5; the D is unclear. Germline-derived CDR1 and CDR2 are MDHEN and SYDVKM. CDR3 size: 12 residues. V was shortened by 3 bases and J by 9 bases, with 9 bases between the two germline ends. The CDR3 nucleotides are TGTGCCAGCAGTTTGCCTCGGGGGCCCCAGCATTTT. Amino acid sequence: CASSLPRGPQHF.

The chain couples TRBV7-2 to TRBJ2-7; 10 positions match TRBD1. This CDR3 is built from 15 residues. CDR1 SGHTA and CDR2 FQGNSA come from the germline V gene. V lost 5 bases to trimming and J lost 3 bases; unmatched junction nucleotides: 7. The CDR3: CASSPGTGVIYEQYF. Here the CDR3 DNA reads TGTGCCAGCAGCCCCGGGACAGGGGTTATCTACGAGCAGTACTTC.

The chain employs TRBV18 and TRBJ2-3; 9 bases map to TRBD2. The V gene's germline CDR1 is KGHSH and CDR2 LQKENI. With 3 bases clipped from V and 2 bases from J, the junction kept 9 bases outside the gene matches. The length of the CDR3 is 17 residues. The chain's CDR3 is CASSPVIIAGDTDTQYF. Here the CDR3 DNA reads TGTGCCAGCTCACCGGTTATTATAGCGGGGGACACAGATACGCAGTATTTT.

The rearrangement links TRBV25-1 to TRBJ2-7; 10 positions match TRBD1. CDR3 length: 16 amino acids. Germline lookup yields CDR1 MGHDK and CDR2 SYGVNS. The J segment lost 4 bases and the V segment lost 3 bases, leaving 9 bases of the junction unmatched. The CDR3 sequence: CASSDPHGQGVYEQYF. The CDR3 bases are TGTGCCAGCAGTGATCCCCATGGACAGGGGGTATACGAGCAGTACTTC.

J is TRBJ2-7 and V is TRBV27, with D unclear. Looked up from germline, CDR1 is MNHEY and CDR2 is SMNVEV (reference sequence). The CDR3 runs 13 residues. V was pared by 2 bases and J by 2 bases, with 7 bases between. The CDR3 DNA sequence: TGTGCCAGCAGTTTACACAGAACCTACGAGCAGTACTTC. Encoded protein: CASSLHRTYEQYF.

This chain uses TRBV5-1 with TRBJ2-5; D uncertain. There are 12 residues in the CDR3. Trimming left V 4 bases short and J 0 bases short, with 4 bases between. In germline, CDR1 is SGHRS, CDR2 YFSETQ. This chain's CDR3 is CASSQDQETQYF. Written as DNA, the CDR3 is TGCGCCAGCAGCCAGGACCAAGAGACCCAGTACTTC.

The gene calls are TRBV5-1 and TRBJ2-7; TRBD2 is a possible D gene (6 bases). Germline V lookup: CDR1 SGHRS, CDR2 YFSETQ. The CDR3 totals 14 residues. V dropped 4 bases and J dropped 2 bases, with 13 bases sitting between them. The CDR3 here is CASSPGVMAYEQYF. The CDR3 DNA follows: TGCGCCAGCAGCCCGGGGGTGATGGCCTACGAGCAGTACTTC. Supplemented by reference TRBV5-1 and TRBJ2-7, the full variable domain reads KAGVTQTPRYLIKTRGQQVTLSCSPISGHRSVSWYQQTPGQGLQFLFEYFSETQRNKGNFPGRFSGRQFSNSRSEMNVSTLELGDSALYLCASSPGVMAYEQYFGPGTRLTVT.

V and J are TRBV21-1 and TRBJ1-2. TRBV21-1 is deemed a pseudogene. The CDR3 totals 16 residues. The CDR3 DNA sequence: TGTGCCAGCAGCCGGTTTCTCGAGGAGGTCCCCTATGGCTACACCTTC. Residues: CASSRFLEEVPYGYTF.